This entry is about one T cell receptor beta chain. Antigen specificity is unknown. Measured with immunoSEQ multiplex PCR; TCRdb has only the in-frame clones, and not every one. The sample contains about 40,000 clones, over 80% of which appear only once. This record belongs to a study of PD-1 blockade in classical Hodgkin lymphoma. For the study at large: Intravenous nivolumab at 3 mg/kg was given to patients every 2 weeks.

Each and every patient relapsed after autologous stem cell transplantation, and patients got differing brentuximab vedotin exposure. Patients reached a best response of complete response, partial response or progressive disease. Study-wide points: A significant rise in TCR diversity was seen by C4D1 for CD4+ cells but not for CD8+ cells. Patients newly diagnosed and complete responders had comparable baseline diversity.

The V gene's germline CDR1 is SEHNR and CDR2 FQNEAQ (reference sequence). The V end was cut by 0 bases, the J end by 2 bases, with 14 bases between. The CDR3 consists of 16 residues. The chain links TRBV7-9 to TRBJ2-7; D perhaps matches TRBD2 (5 bases). The sample consisted of peripheral blood mononuclear cells (PBMCs), taken at baseline. This receptor was taken from a human donor with classical Hodgkin lymphoma. The CDR3 protein is CASSLAVRPGTYEQYF. The CDR3 DNA follows: TGTGCCAGCAGCTTAGCCGTTCGACCCGGGACCTACGAGCAGTACTTC.